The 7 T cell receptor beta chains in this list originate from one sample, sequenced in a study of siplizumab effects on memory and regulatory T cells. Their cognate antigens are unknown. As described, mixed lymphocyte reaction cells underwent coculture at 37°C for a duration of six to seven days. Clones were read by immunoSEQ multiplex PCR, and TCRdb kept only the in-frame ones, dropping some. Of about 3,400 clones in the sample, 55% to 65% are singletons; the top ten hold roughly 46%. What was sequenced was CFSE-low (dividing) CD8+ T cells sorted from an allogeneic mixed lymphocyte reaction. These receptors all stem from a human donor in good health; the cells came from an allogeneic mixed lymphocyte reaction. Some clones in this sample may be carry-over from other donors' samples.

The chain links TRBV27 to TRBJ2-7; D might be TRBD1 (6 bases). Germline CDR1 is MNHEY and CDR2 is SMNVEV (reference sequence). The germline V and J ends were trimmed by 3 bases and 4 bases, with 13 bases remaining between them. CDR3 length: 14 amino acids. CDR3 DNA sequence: TGTGCCAGCAGTTTGGGCAGGGGCCTTTACGAGCAGTACTTC. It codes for CASSLGRGLYEQYF.

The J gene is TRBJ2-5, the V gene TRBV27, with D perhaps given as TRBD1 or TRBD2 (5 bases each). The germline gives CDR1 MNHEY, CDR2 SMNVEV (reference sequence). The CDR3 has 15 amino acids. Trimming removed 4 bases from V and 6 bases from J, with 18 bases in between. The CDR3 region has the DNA TGTGCCAGCAGTTCGATCCCCGGGGCCCTGAAGACCCAGTACTTC. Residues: CASSSIPGALKTQYF.

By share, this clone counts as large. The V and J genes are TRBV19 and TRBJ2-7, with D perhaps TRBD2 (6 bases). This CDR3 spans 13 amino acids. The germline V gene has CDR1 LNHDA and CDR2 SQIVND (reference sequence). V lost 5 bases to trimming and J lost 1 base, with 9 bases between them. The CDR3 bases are TGTGCCAGTAGTCCGGGAGTTTCCTACGAGCAGTACTTC. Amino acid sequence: CASSPGVSYEQYF.

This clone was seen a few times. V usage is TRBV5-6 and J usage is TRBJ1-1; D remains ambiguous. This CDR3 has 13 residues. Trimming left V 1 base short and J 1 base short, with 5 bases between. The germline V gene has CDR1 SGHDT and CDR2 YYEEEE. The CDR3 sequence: CASSLSPNTEAFF. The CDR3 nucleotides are TGTGCCAGCAGCTTGTCCCCGAACACTGAAGCTTTCTTT.

The CDR3 protein is CASIGVENEQFF. CDR3 DNA: TGTGCCAGCATCGGGGTGGAGAATGAGCAGTTCTTC. The rearrangement uses TRBV2 and TRBJ2-1; TRBD2 is a possible D gene (5 bases). Between the trimmed V and J ends, which lost 7 bases and 7 bases, there was a span of 11 bases. Germline V gives CDR1 SNHLY, CDR2 FYNNEI. The CDR3 runs to 12 residues.

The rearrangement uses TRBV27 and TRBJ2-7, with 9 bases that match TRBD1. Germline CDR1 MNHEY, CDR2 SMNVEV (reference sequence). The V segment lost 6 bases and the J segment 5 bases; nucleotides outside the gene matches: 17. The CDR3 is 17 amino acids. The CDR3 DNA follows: TGTGCCAGCAGCTTAACCCTCCCACAGGGGGCCTTCAACGAGCAGTACTTC. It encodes CASSLTLPQGAFNEQYF.

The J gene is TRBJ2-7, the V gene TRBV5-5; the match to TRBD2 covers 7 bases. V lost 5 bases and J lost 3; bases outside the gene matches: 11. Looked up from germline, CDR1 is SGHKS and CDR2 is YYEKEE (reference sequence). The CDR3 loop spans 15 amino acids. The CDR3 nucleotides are TGTGCCAGCAGTCCCGTGTGGGAGCGGGACTACGAGCAGTACTTC. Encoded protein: CASSPVWERDYEQYF.